This T cell receptor beta chain was identified during a study of tumor-infiltrating lymphocytes in primary liver carcinoma. Study-level findings and limits: Tumor-adjacent and tumor-blood pairs showed less overlap than tumor region pairs. Tumors had a significantly higher top-250-clone fraction than blood (p = 0.039).

They got blood RNA out of unsorted whole blood and also pulled out germline DNA. Priming with a constant-region primer yielded TCR beta cDNA from about 450 ng total RNA. Researchers made the TCR beta libraries by running three nested multiplex PCR rounds with slightly modified ARM-PCR. TRBV1-TRBV30 forward and Cbeta reverse primers drove the first two approximately 10-cycle rounds. TCRdb re-derived calls from the multiplex PCR reads in MiXCR, one entry per CDR3 protein. The repertoire has 150,000 to 200,000 distinct CDR3 sequences, less than 70% of them found once; the top ten carry 6% to 8.5%. CDR1 is SGHVS, CDR2 FQNEAQ, per germline. V gave up 5 bases and J gave up 5 bases, with 22 bases separating them. The CDR3 length is 16 residues. Of note for this clonotype: Its antigen is currently unknown.

This TCR was sampled from a woman aged 55-69 years with primary liver carcinoma and hepatitis B virus infection. The rearrangement uses TRBV7-8 and TRBJ2-7; tentative D call: TRBD1 (6 bases). Material for sequencing was peripheral blood. CDR3 DNA sequence: TGTGCCAGCAGCCCTAGGACAGATCTCAGTTTCCACGAGCAGTACTTC. Its protein product is CASSPRTDLSFHEQYF.